The TCR beta chain described here comes from a study of shared clonotypes between healthy human individuals. Nashville, Tennessee was home to all donors, who were Caucasian adults. Germline V gene data show CDR1 as SGDLS and CDR2 as YYNGEE. The ends lost 8 bases at V and 0 bases at J; junction bases unmatched: 6. The CDR3 runs to 15 residues. Study-level results: Tissue TCR repertoires likely differ from these blood-only repertoires. The low donor count limited represented genetic and exposure-history diversity.

Researchers ran the assay at a deep level. The method was immunoSEQ multiplex PCR; TCRdb's version includes in-frame clones alone and lacks a portion of them. The sample lists a few hundred thousand clones; around three quarters were seen once. The table lists this clone with many counts. What it binds is unknown. What was sequenced was PBMCs. This rearrangement joins TRBV9 to TRBJ2-3; 10 nucleotides line up with TRBD2. The clonotype comes from a woman aged 40 to 50 in good health. Some clones in this sample may be carry-over from other donors' samples. This CDR3 reads CASSSGSWSTDTQYF. The DNA for the CDR3 is TGTGCCAGTTCTAGCGGGAGTTGGAGCACAGATACGCAGTATTTT.